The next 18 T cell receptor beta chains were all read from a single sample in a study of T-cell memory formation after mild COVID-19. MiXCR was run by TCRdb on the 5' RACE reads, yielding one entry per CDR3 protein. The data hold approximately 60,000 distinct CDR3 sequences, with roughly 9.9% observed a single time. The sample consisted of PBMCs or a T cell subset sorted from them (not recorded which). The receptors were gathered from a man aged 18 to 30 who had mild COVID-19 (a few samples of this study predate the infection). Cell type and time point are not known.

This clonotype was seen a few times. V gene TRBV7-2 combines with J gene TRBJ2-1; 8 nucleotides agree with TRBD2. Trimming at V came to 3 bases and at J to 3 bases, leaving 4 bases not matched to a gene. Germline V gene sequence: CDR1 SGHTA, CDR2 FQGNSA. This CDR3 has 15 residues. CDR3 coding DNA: TGTGCCAGCAGCTTCGGGCTAGCGGGCTACAATGAGCAGTTCTTC. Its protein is CASSFGLAGYNEQFF.

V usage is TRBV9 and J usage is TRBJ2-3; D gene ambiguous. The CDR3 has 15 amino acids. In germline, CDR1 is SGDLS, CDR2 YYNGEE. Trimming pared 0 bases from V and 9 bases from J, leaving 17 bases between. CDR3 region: CASSVADHGLGTQYF. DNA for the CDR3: TGTGCCAGCAGCGTAGCGGACCATGGGCTAGGGACGCAGTATTTT.

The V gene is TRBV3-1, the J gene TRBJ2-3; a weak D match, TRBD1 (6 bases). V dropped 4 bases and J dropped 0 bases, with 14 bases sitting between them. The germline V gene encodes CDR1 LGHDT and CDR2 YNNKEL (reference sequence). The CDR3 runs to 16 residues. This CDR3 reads CASSPGWGPSTDTQYF. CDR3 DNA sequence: TGTGCCAGCAGCCCGGGTTGGGGGCCGAGCACAGATACGCAGTATTTT.

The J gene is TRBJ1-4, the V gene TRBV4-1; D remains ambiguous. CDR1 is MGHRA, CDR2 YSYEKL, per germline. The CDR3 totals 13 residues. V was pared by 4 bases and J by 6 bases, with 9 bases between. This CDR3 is CASSPRLYEKLFF. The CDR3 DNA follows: TGCGCCAGCAGCCCCAGACTGTATGAAAAACTGTTTTTT.

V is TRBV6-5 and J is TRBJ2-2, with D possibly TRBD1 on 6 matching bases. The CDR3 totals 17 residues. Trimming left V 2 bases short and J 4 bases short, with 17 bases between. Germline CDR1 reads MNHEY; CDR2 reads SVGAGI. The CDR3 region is CASSYERYRVGTGELFF. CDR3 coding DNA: TGTGCCAGCAGTTACGAACGGTACAGGGTCGGCACCGGGGAGCTGTTTTTT.

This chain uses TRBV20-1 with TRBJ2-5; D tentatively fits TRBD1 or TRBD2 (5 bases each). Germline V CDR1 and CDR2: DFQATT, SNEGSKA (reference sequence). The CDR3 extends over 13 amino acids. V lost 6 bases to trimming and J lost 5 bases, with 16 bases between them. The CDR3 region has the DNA TGCAGTGCCTGGGACCCCAGCGAGGAGACCCAGTACTTC. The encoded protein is CSAWDPSEETQYF.

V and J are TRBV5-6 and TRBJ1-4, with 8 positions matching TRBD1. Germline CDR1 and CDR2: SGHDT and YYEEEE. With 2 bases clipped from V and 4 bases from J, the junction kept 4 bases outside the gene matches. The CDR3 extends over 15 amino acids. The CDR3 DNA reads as TGTGCCAGCAGCTTCCGGGACAGGCTTAATGAAAAACTGTTTTTT. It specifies CASSFRDRLNEKLFF. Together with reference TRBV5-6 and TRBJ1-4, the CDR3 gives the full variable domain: DAGVTQSPTHLIKTRGQQVTLRCSPKSGHDTVSWYQQALGQGPQFIFQYYEEEERQRGNFPDRFSGHQFPNYSSELNVNALLLGDSALYLCASSFRDRLNEKLFFGSGTQLSVL.

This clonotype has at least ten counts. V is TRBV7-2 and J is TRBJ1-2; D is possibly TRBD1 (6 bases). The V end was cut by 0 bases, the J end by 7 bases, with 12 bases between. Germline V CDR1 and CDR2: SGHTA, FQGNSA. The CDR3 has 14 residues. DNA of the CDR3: TGTGCCAGCAGCTTAGCGCCAGGGGCCGTTGGCTACACCTTC. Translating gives CASSLAPGAVGYTF.

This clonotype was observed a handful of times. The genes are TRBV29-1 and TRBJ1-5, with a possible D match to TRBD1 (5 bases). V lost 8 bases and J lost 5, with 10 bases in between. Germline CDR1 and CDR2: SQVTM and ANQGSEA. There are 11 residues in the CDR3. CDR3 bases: TGCAGCTCTGGGGGTTATCAGCCCCAGCATTTT. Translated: CSSGGYQPQHF. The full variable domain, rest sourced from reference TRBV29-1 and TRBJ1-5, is SAVISQKPSRDICQRGTSLTIQCQVDSQVTMMFWYRQQPGQSLTLIATANQGSEATYESGFVIDKFPISRPNLTFSTLTVSNMSPEDSSIYLCSSGGYQPQHFGDGTRLSIL.

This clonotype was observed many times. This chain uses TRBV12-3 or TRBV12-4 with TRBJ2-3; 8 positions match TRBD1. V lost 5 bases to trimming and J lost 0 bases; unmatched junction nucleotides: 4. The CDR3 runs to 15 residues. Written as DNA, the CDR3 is TGTGCCAGCAGTCGACAGGGGCTTAGCACAGATACGCAGTATTTT. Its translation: CASSRQGLSTDTQYF.

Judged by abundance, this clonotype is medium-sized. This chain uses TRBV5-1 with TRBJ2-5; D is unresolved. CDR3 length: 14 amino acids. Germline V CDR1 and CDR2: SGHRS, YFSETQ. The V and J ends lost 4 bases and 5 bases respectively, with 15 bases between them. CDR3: CASSRNPSEETQYF. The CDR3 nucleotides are TGCGCCAGCAGCCGGAACCCGTCGGAGGAGACCCAGTACTTC.

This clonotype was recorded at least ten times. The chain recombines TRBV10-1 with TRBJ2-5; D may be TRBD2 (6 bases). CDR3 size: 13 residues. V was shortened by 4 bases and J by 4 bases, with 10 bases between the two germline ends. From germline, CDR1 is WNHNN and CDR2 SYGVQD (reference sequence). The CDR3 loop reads CASSAKGGETQYF. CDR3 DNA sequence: TGCGCCAGCAGTGCCAAGGGAGGAGAGACCCAGTACTTC.

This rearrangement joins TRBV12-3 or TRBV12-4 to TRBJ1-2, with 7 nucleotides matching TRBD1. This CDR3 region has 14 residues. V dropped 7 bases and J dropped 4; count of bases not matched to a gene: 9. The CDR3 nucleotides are TGTGCCAGCACCCCCCGGGCAGGGGGCTATGGCTACACCTTC. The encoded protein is CASTPRAGGYGYTF.

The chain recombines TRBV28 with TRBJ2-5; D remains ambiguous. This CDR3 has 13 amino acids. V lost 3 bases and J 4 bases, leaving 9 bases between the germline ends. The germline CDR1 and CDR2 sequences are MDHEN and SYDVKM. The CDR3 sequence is CASSFPRRETQYF. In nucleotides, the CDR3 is TGTGCCAGCAGTTTCCCTAGAAGAGAGACCCAGTACTTC.

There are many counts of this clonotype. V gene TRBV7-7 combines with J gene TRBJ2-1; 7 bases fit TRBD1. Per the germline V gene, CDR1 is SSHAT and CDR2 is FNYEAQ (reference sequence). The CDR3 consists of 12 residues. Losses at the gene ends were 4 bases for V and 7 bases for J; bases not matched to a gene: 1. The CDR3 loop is CASSSTGNEQFF. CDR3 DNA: TGTGCCAGCAGCTCGACAGGGAATGAGCAGTTCTTC.

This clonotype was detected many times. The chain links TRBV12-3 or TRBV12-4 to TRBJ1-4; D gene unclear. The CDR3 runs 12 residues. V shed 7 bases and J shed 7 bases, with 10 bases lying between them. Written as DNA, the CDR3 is TGTGCCAGCACCGATCGGAGTGAAAAACTGTTTTTT. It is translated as CASTDRSEKLFF.

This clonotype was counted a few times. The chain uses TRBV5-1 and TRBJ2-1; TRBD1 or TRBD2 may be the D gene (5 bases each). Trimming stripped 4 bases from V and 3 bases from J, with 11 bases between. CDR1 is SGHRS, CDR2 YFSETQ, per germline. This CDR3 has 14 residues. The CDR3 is CASSEGSVYNEQFF. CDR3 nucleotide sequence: TGCGCCAGCAGCGAGGGGTCCGTCTACAATGAGCAGTTCTTC.

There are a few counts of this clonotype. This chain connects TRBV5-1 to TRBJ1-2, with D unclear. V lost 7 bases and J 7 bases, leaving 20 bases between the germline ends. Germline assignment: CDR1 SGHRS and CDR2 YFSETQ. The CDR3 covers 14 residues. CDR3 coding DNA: TGCGCCAGCGGACCTCCGGGGAGGCTCGTTGGCTACACCTTC. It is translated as CASGPPGRLVGYTF.